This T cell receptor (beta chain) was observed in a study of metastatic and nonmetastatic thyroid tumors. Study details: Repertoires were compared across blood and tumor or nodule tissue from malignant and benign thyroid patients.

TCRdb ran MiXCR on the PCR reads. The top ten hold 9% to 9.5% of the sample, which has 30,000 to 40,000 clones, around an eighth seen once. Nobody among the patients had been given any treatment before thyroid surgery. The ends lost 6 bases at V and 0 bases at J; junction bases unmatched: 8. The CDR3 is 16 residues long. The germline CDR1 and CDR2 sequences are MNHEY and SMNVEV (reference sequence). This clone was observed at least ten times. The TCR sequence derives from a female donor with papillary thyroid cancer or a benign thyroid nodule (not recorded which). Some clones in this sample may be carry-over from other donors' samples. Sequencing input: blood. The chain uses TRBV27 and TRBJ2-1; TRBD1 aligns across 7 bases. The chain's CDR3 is CASRSRDSSSYNEQFF. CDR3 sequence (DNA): TGTGCCAGCAGGTCCCGGGACAGTAGCTCCTACAATGAGCAGTTCTTC.